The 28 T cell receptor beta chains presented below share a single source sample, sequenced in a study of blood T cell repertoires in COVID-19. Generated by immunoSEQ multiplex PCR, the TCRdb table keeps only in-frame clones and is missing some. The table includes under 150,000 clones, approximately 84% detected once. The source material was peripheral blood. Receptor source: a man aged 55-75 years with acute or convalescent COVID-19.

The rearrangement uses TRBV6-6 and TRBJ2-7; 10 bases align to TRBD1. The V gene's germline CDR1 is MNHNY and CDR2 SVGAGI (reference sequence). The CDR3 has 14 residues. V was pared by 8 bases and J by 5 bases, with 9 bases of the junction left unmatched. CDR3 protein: CASGPGTGVHEQYF. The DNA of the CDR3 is TGTGCCAGCGGCCCGGGGACAGGGGTCCACGAGCAGTACTTC.

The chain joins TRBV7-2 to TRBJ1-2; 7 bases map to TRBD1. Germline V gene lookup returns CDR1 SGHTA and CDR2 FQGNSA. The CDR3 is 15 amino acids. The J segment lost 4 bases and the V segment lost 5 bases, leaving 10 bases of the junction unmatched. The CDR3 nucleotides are TGTGCCAGCAGCCCCAGACAGGGTAGCCCCTATGGCTACACCTTC. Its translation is CASSPRQGSPYGYTF.

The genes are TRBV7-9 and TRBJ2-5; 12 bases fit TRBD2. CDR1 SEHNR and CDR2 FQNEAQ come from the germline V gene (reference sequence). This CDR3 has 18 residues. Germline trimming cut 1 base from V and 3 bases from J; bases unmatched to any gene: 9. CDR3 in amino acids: CASSLGVALAGGEETQYF. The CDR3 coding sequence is TGTGCCAGCAGCTTAGGTGTTGCCCTAGCGGGGGGGGAAGAGACCCAGTACTTC.

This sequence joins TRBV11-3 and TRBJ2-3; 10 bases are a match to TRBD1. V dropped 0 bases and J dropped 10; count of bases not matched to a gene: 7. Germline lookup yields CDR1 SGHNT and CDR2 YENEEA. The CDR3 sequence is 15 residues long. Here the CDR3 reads CASSLDSRTGGAQYF. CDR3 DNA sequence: TGTGCCAGCAGCTTAGATTCCCGGACAGGGGGTGCGCAGTATTTT.

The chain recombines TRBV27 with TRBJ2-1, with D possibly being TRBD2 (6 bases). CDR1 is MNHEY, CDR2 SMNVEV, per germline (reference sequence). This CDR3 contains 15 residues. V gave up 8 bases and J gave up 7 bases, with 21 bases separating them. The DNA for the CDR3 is TGTGCCAGCGCCCCCCAGGCGGGGTTTGCGAATGAGCAGTTCTTC. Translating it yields CASAPQAGFANEQFF.

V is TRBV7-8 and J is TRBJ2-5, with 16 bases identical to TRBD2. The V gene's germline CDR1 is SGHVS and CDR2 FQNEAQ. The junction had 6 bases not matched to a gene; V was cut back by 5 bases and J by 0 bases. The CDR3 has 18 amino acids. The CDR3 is CASSPGTSGGGYQETQYF. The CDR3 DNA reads TGTGCCAGCAGCCCGGGGACTAGCGGGGGGGGCTACCAAGAGACCCAGTACTTC.

CDR3 nucleotides: TGTGCCAGCAGCTTAACGTCCAGGGCGACCGGGGAGCTGTTTTTT. Translated: CASSLTSRATGELFF. The chain links TRBV7-3 to TRBJ2-2; maybe TRBD1 (5 bases). The CDR3 spans 15 residues. CDR1 is SGHTA and CDR2 is FQGTGA in the germline V gene. Trimming took 0 bases from V and 5 from J, leaving 10 bases between them.

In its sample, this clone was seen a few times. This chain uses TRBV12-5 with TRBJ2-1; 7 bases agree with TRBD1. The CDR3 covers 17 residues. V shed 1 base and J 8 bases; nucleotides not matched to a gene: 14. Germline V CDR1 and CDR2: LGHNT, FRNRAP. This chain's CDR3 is CASGLGTSTGKGDEQFF. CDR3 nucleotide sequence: TGTGCTAGTGGTTTGGGGACCTCGACAGGGAAAGGGGATGAGCAGTTCTTC. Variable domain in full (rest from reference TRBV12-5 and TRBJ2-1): DARVTQTPRHKVTEMGQEVTMRCQPILGHNTVFWYRQTMMQGLELLAYFRNRAPLDDSGMPKDRFSAEMPDATLATLKIQPSEPRDSAVYFCASGLGTSTGKGDEQFFGPGTRLTVL.

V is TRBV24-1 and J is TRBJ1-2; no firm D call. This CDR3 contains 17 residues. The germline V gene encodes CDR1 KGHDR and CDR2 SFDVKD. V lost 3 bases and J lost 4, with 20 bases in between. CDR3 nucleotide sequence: TGTGCCACCAGTGATCGAATCTACTCCAGTGGGAGCTATGGCTACACCTTC. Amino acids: CATSDRIYSSGSYGYTF.

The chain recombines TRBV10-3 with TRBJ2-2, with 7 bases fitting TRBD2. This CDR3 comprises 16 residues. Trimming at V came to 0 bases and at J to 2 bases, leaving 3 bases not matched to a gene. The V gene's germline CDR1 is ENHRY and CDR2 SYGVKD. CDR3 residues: CAISESRDYNTGELFF. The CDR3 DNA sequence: TGTGCCATCAGTGAGTCCAGGGACTATAACACCGGGGAGCTGTTTTTT.

As DNA, the CDR3 is TGTGCCTGGAGTGTTTCGGGGGGGCGTGGGTACGAGCAGTACTTC. Protein product: CAWSVSGGRGYEQYF. The chain combines TRBV30 with TRBJ2-7; the match to TRBD2 covers 8 bases. Unmatched junction bases numbered 8, after V lost 0 bases and J lost 4 bases. This CDR3 has 15 amino acids. The germline V gene has CDR1 GTSNPN and CDR2 SVGIG (reference sequence). Supplemented by reference TRBV30 and TRBJ2-7, the full variable domain reads SQTIHQWPATLVQPVGSPLSLECTVEGTSNPNLYWYRQAAGRGLQLLFYSVGIGQISSEVPQNLSASRPQDRQFILSSKKLLLSDSGFYLCAWSVSGGRGYEQYFGPGTRLTVT.

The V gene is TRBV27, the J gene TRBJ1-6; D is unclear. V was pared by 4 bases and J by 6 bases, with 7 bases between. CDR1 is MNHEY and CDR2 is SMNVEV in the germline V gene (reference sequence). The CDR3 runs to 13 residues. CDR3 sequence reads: CASSWAGNSPLHF. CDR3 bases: TGTGCCAGCAGTTGGGCGGGTAATTCACCCCTCCACTTT.

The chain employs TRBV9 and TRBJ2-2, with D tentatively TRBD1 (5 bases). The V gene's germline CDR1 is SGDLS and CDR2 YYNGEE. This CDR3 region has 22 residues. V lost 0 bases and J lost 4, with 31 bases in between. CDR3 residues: CASSVEGHWGQGAGVSTGELFF. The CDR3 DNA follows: TGTGCCAGCAGCGTAGAAGGTCACTGGGGCCAGGGCGCCGGCGTGTCCACCGGGGAGCTGTTTTTT.

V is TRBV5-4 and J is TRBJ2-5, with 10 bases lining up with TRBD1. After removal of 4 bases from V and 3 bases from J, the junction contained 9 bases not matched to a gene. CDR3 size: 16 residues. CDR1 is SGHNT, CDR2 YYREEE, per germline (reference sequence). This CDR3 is CASSLDRGLWEETQYF. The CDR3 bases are TGTGCCAGCAGCCTTGACAGGGGGCTGTGGGAAGAGACCCAGTACTTC.

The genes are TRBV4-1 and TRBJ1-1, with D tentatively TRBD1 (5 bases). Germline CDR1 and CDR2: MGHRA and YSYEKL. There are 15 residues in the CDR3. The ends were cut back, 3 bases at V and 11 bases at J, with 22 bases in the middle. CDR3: CASSQGLPADLRAFF. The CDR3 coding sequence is TGCGCCAGCAGCCAGGGACTACCGGCGGATCTTCGGGCTTTCTTT.

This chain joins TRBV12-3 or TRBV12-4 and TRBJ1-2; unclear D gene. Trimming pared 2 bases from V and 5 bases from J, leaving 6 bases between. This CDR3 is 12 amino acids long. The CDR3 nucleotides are TGTGCCAGCAGTTTATCCAGTTATGGCTACACCTTC. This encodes CASSLSSYGYTF.

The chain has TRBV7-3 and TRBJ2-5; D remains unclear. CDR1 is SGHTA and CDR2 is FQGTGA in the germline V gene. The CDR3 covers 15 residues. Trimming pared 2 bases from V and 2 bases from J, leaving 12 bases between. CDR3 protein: CASSLGAGTQETQYF. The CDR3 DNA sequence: TGTGCCAGCAGCTTAGGTGCAGGAACACAAGAGACCCAGTACTTC.

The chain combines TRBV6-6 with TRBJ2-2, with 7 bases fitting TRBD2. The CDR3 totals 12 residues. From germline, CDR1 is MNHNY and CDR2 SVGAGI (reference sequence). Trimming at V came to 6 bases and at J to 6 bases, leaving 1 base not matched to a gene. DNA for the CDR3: TGTGCCAGCAGGCGGGAGTCCGGGGAGCTGTTTTTT. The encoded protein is CASRRESGELFF.

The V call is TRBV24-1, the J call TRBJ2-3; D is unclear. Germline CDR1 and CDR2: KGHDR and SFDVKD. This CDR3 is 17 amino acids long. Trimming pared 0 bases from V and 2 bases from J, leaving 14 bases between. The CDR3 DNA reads TGTGCCACCAGTGATTTGCGTTCTACCTTCCCCACAGATACGCAGTATTTT. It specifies CATSDLRSTFPTDTQYF.

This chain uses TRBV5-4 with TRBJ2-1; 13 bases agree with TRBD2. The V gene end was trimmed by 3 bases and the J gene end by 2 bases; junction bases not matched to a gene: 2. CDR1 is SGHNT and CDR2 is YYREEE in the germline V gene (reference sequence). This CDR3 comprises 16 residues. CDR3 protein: CASSSGTSGAYNEQFF. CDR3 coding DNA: TGTGCCAGCAGCTCCGGGACTAGCGGGGCCTACAATGAGCAGTTCTTC.

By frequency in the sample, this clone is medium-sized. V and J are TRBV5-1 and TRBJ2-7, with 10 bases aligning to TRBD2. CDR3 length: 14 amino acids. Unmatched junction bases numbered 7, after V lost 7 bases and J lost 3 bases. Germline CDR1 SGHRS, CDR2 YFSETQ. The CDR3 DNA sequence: TGCGCCAGCGCCTATCGGACTAGCGGCTACGAGCAGTACTTC. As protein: CASAYRTSGYEQYF.

The DNA of the CDR3 is TGTGCCAGCAGTGGCTATAGGCGGGGGCTCACAGATACGCAGTATTTT. Its protein product is CASSGYRRGLTDTQYF. The V gene is TRBV6-1, the J gene TRBJ2-3; maybe TRBD2 (7 bases). The germline V gene has CDR1 MNHNS and CDR2 SASEGT. The CDR3 contains 16 residues. V gave up 4 bases and J gave up 2 bases, with 16 bases separating them.

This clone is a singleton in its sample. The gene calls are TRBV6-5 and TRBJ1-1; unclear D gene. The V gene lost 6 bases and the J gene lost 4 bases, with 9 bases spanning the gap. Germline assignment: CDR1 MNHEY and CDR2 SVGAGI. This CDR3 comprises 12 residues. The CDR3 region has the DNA TGTGCCAGCAGAAGAGGGATCACTGAAGCTTTCTTT. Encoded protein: CASRRGITEAFF.

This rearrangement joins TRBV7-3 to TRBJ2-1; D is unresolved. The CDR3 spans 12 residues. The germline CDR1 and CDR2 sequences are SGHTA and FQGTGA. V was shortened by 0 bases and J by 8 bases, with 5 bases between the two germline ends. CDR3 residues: CASSLTSYEQFF. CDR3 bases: TGTGCCAGCAGCTTAACGAGCTATGAGCAGTTCTTC.

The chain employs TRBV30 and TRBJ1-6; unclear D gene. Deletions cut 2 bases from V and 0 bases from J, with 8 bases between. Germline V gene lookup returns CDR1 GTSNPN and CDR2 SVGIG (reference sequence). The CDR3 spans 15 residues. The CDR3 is CAWSSPGSYNSPLHF. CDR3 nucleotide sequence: TGTGCCTGGAGTTCCCCGGGCTCCTATAATTCACCCCTCCACTTT.

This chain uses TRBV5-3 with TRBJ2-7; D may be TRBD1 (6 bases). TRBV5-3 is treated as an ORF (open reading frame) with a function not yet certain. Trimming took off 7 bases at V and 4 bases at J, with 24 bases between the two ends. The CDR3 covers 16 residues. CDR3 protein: CARLGGPTGSLYEQYF. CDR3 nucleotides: TGTGCCAGATTAGGGGGTCCTACAGGGAGTTTATACGAGCAGTACTTC.

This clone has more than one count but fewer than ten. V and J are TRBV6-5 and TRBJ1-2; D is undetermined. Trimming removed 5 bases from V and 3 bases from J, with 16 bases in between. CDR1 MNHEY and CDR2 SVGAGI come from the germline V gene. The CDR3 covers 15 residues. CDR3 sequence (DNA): TGTGCCAGCAGTCTAGCCCCGACGGCAGACTATGGCTACACCTTC. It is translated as CASSLAPTADYGYTF.

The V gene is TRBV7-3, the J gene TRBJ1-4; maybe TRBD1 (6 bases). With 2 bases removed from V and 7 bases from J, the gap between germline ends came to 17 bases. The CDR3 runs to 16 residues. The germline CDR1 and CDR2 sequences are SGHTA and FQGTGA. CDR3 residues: CASSLYRVGQLEKLFF. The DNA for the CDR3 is TGTGCCAGCAGCTTATACCGGGTTGGACAGCTTGAAAAACTGTTTTTT. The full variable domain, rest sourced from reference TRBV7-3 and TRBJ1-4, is GAGVSQTPSNKVTEKGKYVELRCDPISGHTALYWYRQSLGQGPEFLIYFQGTGAADDSGLPNDRFFAVRPEGSVSTLKIQRTERGDSAVYLCASSLYRVGQLEKLFFGSGTQLSVL.